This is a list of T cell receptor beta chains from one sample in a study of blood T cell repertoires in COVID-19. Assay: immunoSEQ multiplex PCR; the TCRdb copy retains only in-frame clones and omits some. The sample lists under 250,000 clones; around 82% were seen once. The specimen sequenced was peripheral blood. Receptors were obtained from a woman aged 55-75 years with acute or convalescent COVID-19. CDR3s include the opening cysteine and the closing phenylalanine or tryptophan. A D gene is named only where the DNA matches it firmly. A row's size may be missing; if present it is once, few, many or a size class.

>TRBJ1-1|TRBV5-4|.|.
TGTGCCAGCAGCTTGGGGGGGAGGGTTGAAGCTTTCTTT
CASSLGGRVEAFF
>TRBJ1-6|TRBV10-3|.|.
TGTGCCATCAGTGAAAAGTCACAGTTAAATTCACCCCTCCACTTT
CAISEKSQLNSPLHF
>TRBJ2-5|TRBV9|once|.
TGTGCCAGCAGCGCTCATCAAGGGGGTGAGACCCAGTACTTC
CASSAHQGGETQYF
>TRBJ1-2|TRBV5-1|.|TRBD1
TGCGCCAGCAGCGGAACAGGGGACTATGGCTACACCTTC
CASSGTGDYGYTF
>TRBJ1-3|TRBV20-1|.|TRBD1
TGCAGTGCTAATGACAGGGGATCAGGAAACACCATATATTTT
CSANDRGSGNTIYF
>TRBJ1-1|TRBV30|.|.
TGTGCCTGGAGTGTAAGAGAGAACACTGAAGCTTTCTTT
CAWSVRENTEAFF
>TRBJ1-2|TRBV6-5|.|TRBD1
TGTGCCAGCAGTTATTTGCCGGGACAGGGTCATAGGGGCTACACCTTC
CASSYLPGQGHRGYTF
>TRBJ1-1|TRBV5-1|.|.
TGCGCCAGTGGAGACGTGGGGGCGAACACTGAAGCTTTCTTT
CASGDVGANTEAFF
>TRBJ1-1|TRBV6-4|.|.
TGTGCCAGCAGGGGTACAGGGCCTGAAGCTTTCTTT
CASRGTGPEAFF
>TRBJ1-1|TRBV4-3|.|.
TGCGCCAGCAGCCTCGATCGGGGAACTGAAGCTTTCTTT
CASSLDRGTEAFF
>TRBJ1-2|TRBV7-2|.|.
TGTGCCAGCAGCAATCCCTTGGCGGGGGGCTACACCTTC
CASSNPLAGGYTF
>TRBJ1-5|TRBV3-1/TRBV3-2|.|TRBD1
TGTGCCAGCAGCCAGACAGGGGGCAGTCAGCCCCAGCATTTT
CASSQTGGSQPQHF
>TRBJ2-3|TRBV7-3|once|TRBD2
TGTGCCAGCAGCTTAAACGACCGCCGACTAGCGGGGGCCACAGATACGCAGTATTTT
CASSLNDRRLAGATDTQYF
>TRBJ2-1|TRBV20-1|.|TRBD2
TGCAGTGCTAGTTCAGGGACTAGTCCAACAATCTCCTACAATGAGCAGTTCTTC
CSASSGTSPTISYNEQFF
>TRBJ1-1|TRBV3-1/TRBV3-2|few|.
TGTGCCAGCAGCCAAGAAGGAGTGGCTTTCTTT
CASSQEGVAFF
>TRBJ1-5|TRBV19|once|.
TGTGCCAGTAACCAATTACAGGGAATCGGCAATCAGCCCCAGCATTTT
CASNQLQGIGNQPQHF
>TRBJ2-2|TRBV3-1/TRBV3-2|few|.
TGTGCCAGCAGACCGACGGGGGGCCGATCGAACACCGGGGAGCTGTTTTTT
CASRPTGGRSNTGELFF
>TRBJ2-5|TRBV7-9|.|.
TGTGCCAGTCAGCCGACTGGGGCCCAAGAGACCCAGTACTTC
CASQPTGAQETQYF
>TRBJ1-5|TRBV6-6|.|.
TGTGCCAGCAGCTCGACCCACTTACACGGGGGGTCTCGCAATCAGCCCCAGCATTTT
CASSSTHLHGGSRNQPQHF
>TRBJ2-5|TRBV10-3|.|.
TGTGCCATCAGTGACTCCGGGGGAGAAGAGACCCAGTACTTC
CAISDSGGEETQYF
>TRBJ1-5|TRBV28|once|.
TGTGCCAGCGGTGGGCTTCAGCCCCAGCATTTT
CASGGLQPQHF
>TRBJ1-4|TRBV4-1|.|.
TGCGCCAGCAGGGGAGGAGGTGAAAAACTGTTTTTT
CASRGGGEKLFF
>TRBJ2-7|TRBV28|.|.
TGTGCCAGCACCTTAGGGGGGGGGTCCAGCTACGAGCAGTACTTC
CASTLGGGSSYEQYF
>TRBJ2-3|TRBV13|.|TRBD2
TGTGCCAGCAGCTTCCGCGCTAGCGGGGGAGGTACGCAGTATTTT
CASSFRASGGGTQYF
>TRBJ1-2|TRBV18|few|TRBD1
TGTGCCAGCTCACCCGGGACAGACTATGGCTACACCTTC
CASSPGTDYGYTF
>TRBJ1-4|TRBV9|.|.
TGTGCCAGCAGCGTAGAGCCCCGTGGTGGGACTGGTGAAAAACTGTTTTTT
CASSVEPRGGTGEKLFF
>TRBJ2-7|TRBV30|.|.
TGTGCCTGGAGTTATTTCTACGAGCAGTACTTC
CAWSYFYEQYF
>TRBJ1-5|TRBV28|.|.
TGTGCCAGCAGTCAAAACACCGGTCGGGGCAATCAGCCCCAGCATTTT
CASSQNTGRGNQPQHF
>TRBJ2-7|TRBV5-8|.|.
TGTGCCAGCAGCGCCCCAGCGGGGGACAGCTCCTACGAGCAGTACTTC
CASSAPAGDSSYEQYF
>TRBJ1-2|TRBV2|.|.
TGTGCCAGCAACCCAGGGCCTCAGCATGGCTACACCTTC
CASNPGPQHGYTF
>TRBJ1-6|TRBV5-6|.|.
TGTGCCAGCAGCTTAAGATCATCCTACCGTTCACCCCTCCACTTT
CASSLRSSYRSPLHF
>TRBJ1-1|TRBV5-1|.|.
TGCGCCAGCAGCCCGACGGCAGGGACTACTGAAGCTTTCTTT
CASSPTAGTTEAFF
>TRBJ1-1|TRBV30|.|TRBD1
TGTGCCTGGACCGCACCGGGACAGGGAAGGTGGGTCTTT
CAWTAPGQGRWVF
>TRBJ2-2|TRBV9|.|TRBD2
TGTGCCAGCAGCGTTCGGGGTAGCGGGGCGAACACCGGGGAGCTGTTTTTT
CASSVRGSGANTGELFF
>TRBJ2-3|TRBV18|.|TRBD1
TGTGCCAGCTCAAGAGGGCAGGGGGCATCCGCAGATACGCAGTATTTT
CASSRGQGASADTQYF
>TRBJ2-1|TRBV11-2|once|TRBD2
TGTGCCAGCAGCTTAGAGGTTTCTAGCGGGGGCCGCCGCTCCTACAATGAGCAGTTCTTC
CASSLEVSSGGRRSYNEQFF
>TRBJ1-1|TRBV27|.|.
TGTGCCAGCAGGGCACAAATGAACACTGAAGCTTTCTTT
CASRAQMNTEAFF
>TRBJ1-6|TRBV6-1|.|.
TGTGCCAGCAGCGAAGGGGGGCTCAATAATTCACCCCTCCACTTT
CASSEGGLNNSPLHF
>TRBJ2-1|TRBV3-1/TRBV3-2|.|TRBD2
TGTGCCAGCAGCCTAGCGGGACGTGAGCAGTTCTTC
CASSLAGREQFF
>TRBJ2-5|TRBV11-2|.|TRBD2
TGTGCCAGCAGCATCGGGGAGGGCCGGGAGACCCAGTACTTC
CASSIGEGRETQYF
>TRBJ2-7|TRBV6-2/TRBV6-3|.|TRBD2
TGTGCCAGCAGCCAGCTGAAGCGGGCTAGCGGGGGGGAGAGCTACGAGCAGTACTTC
CASSQLKRASGGESYEQYF
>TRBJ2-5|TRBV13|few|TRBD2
TGTGCCAGCAGCTCCCGGGGGGGAGGAGAGACCCAGTACTTC
CASSSRGGGETQYF